A single sample gave rise to the 30 T cell receptor beta chains below, sequenced in a study of cytomegalovirus exposure and HLA in healthy donors. Primers included in the PCR were 60 Vbeta and 13 Jbeta primers. Repertoires were generated with immunoSEQ multiplex PCR, while TCRdb's copy carries only in-frame clones and drops some. Here the sample spans roughly 150,000 clones, approximately 71% being singletons. The source material was PBMCs. Receptors originate from a man aged 18-30 years in good health and CMV-seropositive.

The chain uses TRBV30 and TRBJ1-2; no clear D. The germline V gene encodes CDR1 GTSNPN and CDR2 SVGIG (reference sequence). The CDR3 spans 11 residues. V gave up 0 bases and J gave up 8 bases, with 7 bases separating them. CDR3 DNA: TGTGCCTGGAGTGTTAACTTCGGCTACACCTTC. Translated: CAWSVNFGYTF.

V and J are TRBV28 and TRBJ2-7; no clear D gene. V was trimmed by 2 bases and J by 3 bases, leaving 14 bases between them. The germline CDR1 and CDR2 sequences are MDHEN and SYDVKM. CDR3 length equals 15 residues. In nucleotides, the CDR3 is TGTGCCAGCAGTTTACAATCTGGGCCCTACTACGAGCAGTACTTC. The encoded protein is CASSLQSGPYYEQYF.

The CDR3 is CASSEYRDPKNIQYF. CDR3 DNA: TGTGCCAGCAGTGAATACAGGGATCCCAAAAACATTCAGTACTTC. The chain uses TRBV2 and TRBJ2-4; D might be TRBD1 (6 bases). The CDR3 contains 15 residues. The V gene's germline CDR1 is SNHLY and CDR2 FYNNEI. V was shortened by 2 bases and J by 2 bases, with 10 bases between the two germline ends.

The chain links TRBV28 to TRBJ1-3, with D maybe TRBD1 (6 bases). Germline-derived CDR1 and CDR2 are MDHEN and SYDVKM. Trimming removed 0 bases from V and 2 bases from J, with 14 bases in between. The CDR3 is 17 residues long. CDR3: CASSLWGAGRPGNTIYF. CDR3 in DNA: TGTGCCAGCAGTTTATGGGGGGCAGGGCGCCCTGGAAACACCATATATTTT.

The chain recombines TRBV7-8 with TRBJ2-5; 11 bases fit TRBD2. This CDR3 comprises 14 residues. Germline CDR1 SGHVS, CDR2 FQNEAQ. Trimming cost V 4 bases and J 4 bases; bases outside gene matches: 2. The CDR3 sequence: CASSYLAGGETQYF. In DNA form, the CDR3 reads TGTGCCAGCAGCTACCTAGCGGGAGGAGAGACCCAGTACTTC.

This clone was found a few times. The chain links TRBV2 to TRBJ1-2, with 7 bases fitting TRBD1. This CDR3 contains 17 residues. Germline V gene lookup returns CDR1 SNHLY and CDR2 FYNNEI. The V and J ends lost 5 bases and 7 bases, in that order; junction bases with no gene match: 19. The CDR3 DNA is TGTGCCAGCAGTTCCCGGACAGGAGTAGTAACTATGTTTGGCTACACCTTC. This encodes CASSSRTGVVTMFGYTF.

The J gene is TRBJ2-2, the V gene TRBV29-1; 8 bases line up with TRBD2. The CDR3 contains 13 residues. V trimming: 4 bases; J trimming: 7 bases; junction bases outside the gene matches: 5. Germline CDR1 is SQVTM and CDR2 is ANQGSEA. In nucleotides, the CDR3 is TGCAGCGTTGGTGTAGCGGGACTCGGGGAGCTGTTTTTT. Translation gives CSVGVAGLGELFF.

This sequence joins TRBV7-6 and TRBJ2-1; no firm D call. Germline CDR1 and CDR2: SGHVS and FNYEAQ. Trimming cost V 2 bases and J 5 bases, with 10 bases left between them. The CDR3 totals 14 residues. The CDR3 nucleotides are TGTGCCAGCAGCTTAAGCAACTTGGACAATGAGCAGTTCTTC. This translates into CASSLSNLDNEQFF.

The gene calls are TRBV5-6 and TRBJ2-7, with a tentative D call TRBD2 (5 bases). The CDR3 extends over 13 amino acids. The germline V and J ends were trimmed by 2 bases and 2 bases, with 8 bases remaining between them. Germline assignment: CDR1 SGHDT and CDR2 YYEEEE. The CDR3 protein is CASSFGGTYEQYF. In DNA, the CDR3 is TGTGCCAGCAGCTTTGGAGGAACCTACGAGCAGTACTTC.

This clone appeared a few times. The chain employs TRBV7-8 and TRBJ2-7; D is perhaps TRBD1 (6 bases). The CDR3 covers 12 residues. Per germline, CDR1 SGHVS and CDR2 FQNEAQ. The V end lost 1 base, the J end lost 6 bases, and 7 bases lay between the germline ends. CDR3 sequence reads: CASSLGGREQYF. The CDR3 nucleotides are TGTGCCAGCAGCTTAGGGGGGCGCGAGCAGTACTTC.

This chain joins TRBV5-6 and TRBJ1-5; D unresolved. Between the trimmed V and J ends, which lost 0 bases and 7 bases, there was a span of 17 bases. CDR1 is SGHDT, CDR2 YYEEEE, per germline. The CDR3 has 16 amino acids. CDR3 in amino acids: CASSLGLGGFGQPQHF. The CDR3 DNA sequence: TGTGCCAGCAGCTTGGGTTTAGGAGGGTTCGGGCAGCCCCAGCATTTT.

The chain uses TRBV2 and TRBJ2-7, with D hard to call. The length of the CDR3 is 12 residues. CDR1 and CDR2 from the germline V gene are SNHLY and FYNNEI. The V end lost 6 bases, the J end lost 4 bases, and 10 bases lay between the germline ends. CDR3 residues: CASRGNGYEQYF. The CDR3 DNA reads TGTGCCAGCAGGGGCAATGGATACGAGCAGTACTTC. Drawing the rest from reference TRBV2 and TRBJ2-7, the complete variable domain is EPEVTQTPSHQVTQMGQEVILRCVPISNHLYFYWYRQILGQKVEFLVSFYNNEISEKSEIFDDQFSVERPDGSNFTLKIRSTKLEDSAMYFCASRGNGYEQYFGPGTRLTVT.

The rearrangement links TRBV5-1 to TRBJ1-5; unclear D gene. V was pared by 5 bases and J by 0 bases, with 6 bases between. The CDR3 has 13 amino acids. Per the germline V gene, CDR1 is SGHRS and CDR2 is YFSETQ. For the CDR3, the DNA is TGCGCCAGCAGATATAGTAGCAATCAGCCCCAGCATTTT. Protein product: CASRYSSNQPQHF.

The V and J genes are TRBV5-8 and TRBJ2-5; D ambiguous. The V gene's germline CDR1 is SGHTS and CDR2 YDEGEE. V was pared by 0 bases and J by 1 base, with 4 bases between. The CDR3 is made up of 13 amino acids. CDR3: CASSLDTQETQYF. The CDR3 DNA follows: TGTGCCAGCAGCTTGGACACCCAAGAGACCCAGTACTTC.

V usage is TRBV7-6 and J usage is TRBJ2-1; no clear D. Trimming removed 1 base from V and 0 bases from J, with 10 bases in between. Germline V gives CDR1 SGHVS, CDR2 FNYEAQ. The CDR3 consists of 16 residues. This CDR3 reads CASSLVGAASYNEQFF. Here the CDR3 DNA reads TGTGCCAGCAGCTTAGTCGGAGCAGCCTCCTACAATGAGCAGTTCTTC. Supplemented by reference TRBV7-6 and TRBJ2-1, the full variable domain reads GAGVSQSPRYKVTKRGQDVALRCDPISGHVSLYWYRQALGQGPEFLTYFNYEAQQDKSGLPNDRFSAERPEGSISTLTIQRTEQRDSAMYRCASSLVGAASYNEQFFGPGTRLTVL.

The chain carries TRBV7-3 and TRBJ1-1, with D hard to call. CDR3 length: 13 amino acids. From germline, CDR1 is SGHTA and CDR2 FQGTGA. Trimming removed 5 bases from V and 5 bases from J, with 12 bases in between. The CDR3 DNA reads TGTGCCAGCAGCCCCGGACGCGGGACTGAAGCTTTCTTT. Translating it yields CASSPGRGTEAFF. Variable domain in full (rest from reference TRBV7-3 and TRBJ1-1): GAGVSQTPSNKVTEKGKYVELRCDPISGHTALYWYRQSLGQGPEFLIYFQGTGAADDSGLPNDRFFAVRPEGSVSTLKIQRTERGDSAVYLCASSPGRGTEAFFGQGTRLTVV.

Only one count was recorded for this clone. V gene TRBV5-1 combines with J gene TRBJ1-2; D gene ambiguous. Germline CDR1 reads SGHRS; CDR2 reads YFSETQ. CDR3 size: 14 residues. V gave up 4 bases and J gave up 10 bases, with 20 bases separating them. This chain's CDR3 is CASSIRSGVDDYTF. DNA of the CDR3: TGCGCCAGCAGCATCCGATCCGGGGTGGATGACTACACCTTC.

The chain recombines TRBV2 with TRBJ2-7; TRBD2 aligns across 15 bases. The junction had 9 bases not matched to a gene; V was cut back by 2 bases and J by 7 bases. The CDR3 has 17 amino acids. CDR1 is SNHLY, CDR2 FYNNEI, per germline. CDR3 sequence: CASSEYGLAGGPGEQYF. The CDR3 DNA is TGTGCCAGCAGTGAATACGGACTAGCGGGAGGGCCGGGGGAGCAGTACTTC.

The J gene is TRBJ2-2, the V gene TRBV6-5, with a possible D match to TRBD1 (5 bases). V gave up 5 bases and J gave up 6 bases, with 13 bases separating them. The CDR3 is made up of 14 amino acids. CDR1 and CDR2 from the germline V gene are MNHEY and SVGAGI. The CDR3 coding sequence is TGTGCCAGCAGTGACAGAGCTAAGCCCGGGGAGCTGTTTTTT. Translated, it gives CASSDRAKPGELFF.

This clone was detected only a few times. The CDR3 spells CASSLGQGRQPQHF. The DNA of the CDR3 is TGTGCCAGCAGCTTGGGACAGGGCAGACAGCCCCAGCATTTT. V gene TRBV5-6 combines with J gene TRBJ1-5; 7 nucleotides align to TRBD1. The CDR3 consists of 14 residues. Germline V CDR1 and CDR2: SGHDT, YYEEEE. After removal of 0 bases from V and 7 bases from J, the junction contained 4 bases not matched to a gene.

This CDR3 reads CASSFPNRGEKLFF. Here the CDR3 DNA reads TGTGCCAGCAGTTTTCCGAACAGAGGGGAAAAACTGTTTTTT. The chain combines TRBV28 with TRBJ1-4; no firm D call. V was clipped by 3 bases and J by 8 bases, with 13 bases between them. Germline V gene data show CDR1 as MDHEN and CDR2 as SYDVKM. This CDR3 has 14 residues. Supplemented by reference TRBV28 and TRBJ1-4, the full variable domain reads DVKVTQSSRYLVKRTGEKVFLECVQDMDHENMFWYRQDPGLGLRLIYFSYDVKMKEKGDIPEGYSVSREKKERFSLILESASTNQTSMYLCASSFPNRGEKLFFGSGTQLSVL.

The chain couples TRBV19 to TRBJ2-7; TRBD1 matches at 7 bases. The J segment lost 4 bases and the V segment lost 6 bases, leaving 12 bases of the junction unmatched. This CDR3 contains 15 residues. Germline CDR1 is LNHDA and CDR2 is SQIVND (reference sequence). CDR3 sequence reads: CASRETGLGIYEQYF. CDR3 DNA sequence: TGTGCCAGTAGAGAGACAGGGTTGGGGATTTACGAGCAGTACTTC.

The chain employs TRBV19 and TRBJ2-3; the match to TRBD2 covers 15 bases. After removal of 4 bases from V and 4 bases from J, the junction contained 6 bases not matched to a gene. The CDR3 totals 17 residues. The germline gives CDR1 LNHDA, CDR2 SQIVND (reference sequence). CDR3 residues: CASSTRTSGRASDTQYF. The DNA of the CDR3 is TGTGCCAGTAGTACCCGGACTAGCGGGAGGGCATCAGATACGCAGTATTTT. Based on the CDR3 plus reference TRBV19 and TRBJ2-3, the full variable domain is DGGITQSPKYLFRKEGQNVTLSCEQNLNHDAMYWYRQDPGQGLRLIYYSQIVNDFQKGDIAEGYSVSREKKESFPLTVTSAQKNPTAFYLCASSTRTSGRASDTQYFGPGTRLTVL.

This clone was counted only a few times. The chain employs TRBV7-9 and TRBJ2-2; no clear D. This CDR3 has 12 amino acids. Germline assignment: CDR1 SEHNR and CDR2 FQNEAQ (reference sequence). Trimming removed 9 bases from V and 1 base from J, with 6 bases in between. The CDR3 DNA sequence: TGTGCCAGTCTAGAGAACACCGGGGAGCTGTTTTTT. Amino acids: CASLENTGELFF.

The rearrangement links TRBV28 to TRBJ1-3, with D perhaps TRBD1 (6 bases). Germline V gene lookup returns CDR1 MDHEN and CDR2 SYDVKM. This CDR3 has 16 amino acids. Trimming removed 8 bases from V and 0 bases from J, with 17 bases in between. The CDR3 is CASQPFDRLSGNTIYF. In DNA, the CDR3 is TGTGCCAGCCAGCCTTTTGACAGGCTCTCTGGAAACACCATATATTTT. The variable domain in full, with the rest retrieved from reference TRBV28 and TRBJ1-3, is DVKVTQSSRYLVKRTGEKVFLECVQDMDHENMFWYRQDPGLGLRLIYFSYDVKMKEKGDIPEGYSVSREKKERFSLILESASTNQTSMYLCASQPFDRLSGNTIYFGEGSWLTVV.

The chain links TRBV15 to TRBJ2-3; D is perhaps TRBD2 (5 bases). This CDR3 has 14 amino acids. From germline, CDR1 is LNHNV and CDR2 YYDKDF (reference sequence). V shed 1 base and J shed 2 bases, with 7 bases lying between them. The CDR3 nucleotides read TGTGCCACCAGCAGAGCGGGATACACAGATACGCAGTATTTT. Translating gives CATSRAGYTDTQYF.

The rearrangement joins TRBV29-1 to TRBJ2-1; D ambiguous. V was cut by 0 bases and J by 0 bases, with 12 bases left in between. Germline V gene lookup returns CDR1 SQVTM and CDR2 ANQGSEA. This CDR3 has 16 residues. The DNA of the CDR3 is TGCAGCGTTGAAGACAGACAAACGAGCTCCTACAATGAGCAGTTCTTC. Amino acid sequence: CSVEDRQTSSYNEQFF.

The chain uses TRBV5-1 and TRBJ2-1, with unresolved D. Trimming left V 4 bases short and J 4 bases short, with 9 bases between. The V gene's germline CDR1 is SGHRS and CDR2 YFSETQ. The CDR3 is 13 amino acids. Written as DNA, the CDR3 is TGCGCCAGCAGCAACAAAGAATACAATGAGCAGTTCTTC. Translated, it gives CASSNKEYNEQFF.

The rearrangement joins TRBV28 to TRBJ1-4, with TRBD1 as a possible D gene (5 bases). Germline V lookup: CDR1 MDHEN, CDR2 SYDVKM. CDR3 length: 15 amino acids. The ends were cut back, 6 bases at V and 0 bases at J, with 11 bases in the middle. CDR3 sequence (DNA): TGTGCCAGCAGCCTGCCAGGGACAACTAATGAAAAACTGTTTTTT. Protein product: CASSLPGTTNEKLFF.

This rearrangement joins TRBV5-1 to TRBJ2-7; weak D call: TRBD1 (5 bases). The V gene's germline CDR1 is SGHRS and CDR2 YFSETQ. V was clipped by 0 bases and J by 3 bases, with 10 bases between them. CDR3 length: 14 amino acids. DNA for the CDR3: TGCGCCAGCAGCTTGGAGGGGATGAACTACGAGCAGTACTTC. Translated: CASSLEGMNYEQYF.